These 31 T cell receptor beta chains were sequenced from one sample in a study of blood T cell repertoires in COVID-19. The method was immunoSEQ multiplex PCR; TCRdb's version includes in-frame clones alone and lacks a portion of them. The sample records 250,000 to 350,000 clones, about 88% being singletons. Source material: peripheral blood. Receptors were obtained from a human donor with COVID-19, enrolled during active disease. The donor label of this sample is uncertain.

This clone appeared once. The same CDR3 is also encoded by other DNA sequences in this sample. The chain uses TRBV7-2 and TRBJ2-5; tentative D call: TRBD2 (5 bases). CDR1 is SGHTA, CDR2 FQGNSA, per germline. CDR3 length: 13 residues. V lost 1 base to trimming and J lost 5 bases, with 8 bases between them. The CDR3 DNA is TGTGCCAGCAGCTTAGGGCGGGTGGAGACCCAGTACTTC. Its translation: CASSLGRVETQYF. The complete variable domain, with remaining parts taken from reference TRBV7-2 and TRBJ2-5, reads GAGVSQSPSNKVTEKGKDVELRCDPISGHTALYWYRQSLGQGLEFLIYFQGNSAPDKSGLPSDRFSAERTGGSVSTLTIQRTQQEDSAVYLCASSLGRVETQYFGPGTRLLVL.

The CDR3 region is CASSIGQANTEAFF. In nucleotides, the CDR3 is TGTGCCAGTAGTATAGGCCAGGCGAACACTGAAGCTTTCTTT. The chain employs TRBV19 and TRBJ1-1; D gene ambiguous. The CDR3 sequence is 14 residues long. V lost 1 base, J lost 1 base, and 7 bases lay in between. Germline V gives CDR1 LNHDA, CDR2 SQIVND (reference sequence).

This clone is a singleton in its sample. V and J are TRBV18 and TRBJ2-7, with 8 bases fitting TRBD2. This CDR3 region has 16 residues. The V gene end was trimmed by 3 bases and the J gene end by 2 bases; junction bases not matched to a gene: 9. Per germline, CDR1 KGHSH and CDR2 LQKENI. The CDR3 protein is CASSPGPAGGAYEQYF. The CDR3 region has the DNA TGTGCCAGCTCACCGGGCCCGGCGGGAGGTGCCTACGAGCAGTACTTC.

The rearrangement uses TRBV5-1 and TRBJ2-7, with 10 bases identical to TRBD2. Germline V gene sequence: CDR1 SGHRS, CDR2 YFSETQ. The CDR3 has 16 residues. The ends lost 3 bases at V and 5 bases at J; junction bases unmatched: 11. The CDR3 nucleotides read TGCGCCAGCAGCTCCACACGAGCGGGAGGGCCGGACGAGCAGTACTTC. As protein: CASSSTRAGGPDEQYF.

V gene TRBV5-1 combines with J gene TRBJ1-1; D is uncertain. This CDR3 region has 14 residues. Germline-derived CDR1 and CDR2 are SGHRS and YFSETQ. Trimming cost V 2 bases and J 0 bases, with 8 bases left between them. CDR3 coding DNA: TGCGCCAGCAGCTTAAGTCAGATGAACACTGAAGCTTTCTTT. This encodes CASSLSQMNTEAFF.

This clone was seen a few times. J is TRBJ1-6 and V is TRBV28; TRBD1 agrees at 11 bases. CDR1 MDHEN and CDR2 SYDVKM come from the germline V gene. This CDR3 region has 15 residues. Unmatched junction bases numbered 6, after V lost 5 bases and J lost 9 bases. CDR3 nucleotide sequence: TGTGCCAGCAGTGTGGGACAGGGGGGGCGTTCACCCCTCCACTTT. Amino acids: CASSVGQGGRSPLHF. Together with reference TRBV28 and TRBJ1-6, the CDR3 gives the full variable domain: DVKVTQSSRYLVKRTGEKVFLECVQDMDHENMFWYRQDPGLGLRLIYFSYDVKMKEKGDIPEGYSVSREKKERFSLILESASTNQTSMYLCASSVGQGGRSPLHFGNGTRLTVT.

The V and J genes are TRBV7-3 and TRBJ1-6, with 9 positions matching TRBD1. CDR3 size: 15 residues. J lost 7 bases, V lost 5 bases, and 6 bases had no gene match. Germline V gene lookup returns CDR1 SGHTA and CDR2 FQGTGA. CDR3 DNA sequence: TGTGCCAGCAGCCCCGGACAGGGGACAAATTCACCCCTCCACTTT. This sequence encodes CASSPGQGTNSPLHF.

This rearrangement joins TRBV29-1 to TRBJ2-7, with D possibly TRBD1 on 6 matching bases. Deletions cut 3 bases from V and 2 bases from J, with 11 bases between. From germline, CDR1 is SQVTM and CDR2 ANQGSEA. The length of the CDR3 is 13 residues. In DNA, the CDR3 is TGCAGCGTTGAGGGGGCTATTGCCTACGAGCAGTACTTC. Amino acids: CSVEGAIAYEQYF.

This rearrangement joins TRBV21-1 to TRBJ2-2; the D call TRBD1 from the table was never checked on the DNA. TRBV21-1 is marked as a pseudogene. The CDR3 runs 16 residues. The CDR3 loop reads CASSLNRSGDTGELFF. In DNA form, the CDR3 reads TGTGCCAGCAGCCTCAACAGGTCAGGGGACACCGGGGAGCTGTTTTTT.

The rearrangement links TRBV5-1 to TRBJ2-3, with 7 positions matching TRBD1. Germline V lookup: CDR1 SGHRS, CDR2 YFSETQ. The CDR3 is 15 residues long. V shed 4 bases, J shed 3 bases, and the junction held 8 bases outside the gene matches. The CDR3 DNA follows: TGCGCCAGCAGCCAAGCAACGACAGGGACAGATACGCAGTATTTT. Protein sequence: CASSQATTGTDTQYF.

This clone was seen a few times. Other DNA sequences in the same sample also yield this CDR3. This sequence joins TRBV6-5 and TRBJ2-7; TRBD1 matches at 8 bases. CDR1 and CDR2 (germline): MNHEY, SVGAGI. This CDR3 region has 14 residues. Trimming took 5 bases from V and 2 from J; bases not matched to a gene: 5. CDR3: CASSTDRATYEQYF. The CDR3, as DNA: TGTGCCAGCAGTACGGACAGGGCGACCTACGAGCAGTACTTC.

This clone was found a few times. This sequence joins TRBV19 and TRBJ1-5; D gene ambiguous. CDR1 is LNHDA, CDR2 SQIVND, per germline (reference sequence). The CDR3 totals 13 residues. V was pared by 5 bases and J by 3 bases, with 8 bases between. Here the CDR3 reads CASSFGDNQPQHF. CDR3 nucleotides: TGTGCCAGTAGTTTCGGGGACAATCAGCCCCAGCATTTT.

The chain is built from TRBV28 and TRBJ2-1; 9 nucleotides match TRBD2. This CDR3 contains 16 residues. V dropped 5 bases and J dropped 4; count of bases not matched to a gene: 9. Germline lookup yields CDR1 MDHEN and CDR2 SYDVKM. The CDR3 DNA sequence: TGTGCCAGCAGTCTGGTGGCTAGCGGGACTTACAATGAGCAGTTCTTC. This encodes CASSLVASGTYNEQFF.

The chain has TRBV10-2 and TRBJ2-7, with 9 bases lining up with TRBD2. The length of the CDR3 is 13 residues. The ends lost 6 bases at V and 3 bases at J; junction bases unmatched: 3. The germline V gene has CDR1 WSHSY and CDR2 SAAADI. In DNA, the CDR3 is TGCGCCAGCAGGCTAGCGGGGTACTACGAGCAGTACTTC. This sequence encodes CASRLAGYYEQYF.

This clone was picked up a small number of times. For the CDR3, the DNA is TGTGCCAGTAGTCCCGGGACAGGGGCCTACGAGCAGTACTTC. It codes for CASSPGTGAYEQYF. The rearrangement links TRBV19 to TRBJ2-7; 10 bases are shared with TRBD1. Germline CDR1 and CDR2: LNHDA and SQIVND (reference sequence). V lost 5 bases and J lost 2; bases outside the gene matches: 3. The CDR3 totals 14 residues. Complete variable domain (other parts from reference TRBV19 and TRBJ2-7): DGGITQSPKYLFRKEGQNVTLSCEQNLNHDAMYWYRQDPGQGLRLIYYSQIVNDFQKGDIAEGYSVSREKKESFPLTVTSAQKNPTAFYLCASSPGTGAYEQYFGPGTRLTVT.

The J gene is TRBJ2-4, the V gene TRBV27; 10 bases line up with TRBD1. This CDR3 comprises 17 residues. The J segment lost 1 base and the V segment lost 3 bases, leaving 6 bases of the junction unmatched. Germline values: CDR1 MNHEY, CDR2 SMNVEV (reference sequence). CDR3 nucleotides: TGTGCCAGCAGTTTCGACAGGGGGCAGTTGGCCAAAAACATTCAGTACTTC. It codes for CASSFDRGQLAKNIQYF.

The chain has TRBV7-2 and TRBJ1-2, with 7 bases aligning to TRBD1. CDR3 length equals 15 residues. Germline loops: CDR1 SGHTA, CDR2 FQGNSA. V dropped 5 bases and J dropped 1; count of bases not matched to a gene: 7. The CDR3 DNA follows: TGTGCCAGCAGCCTCCGACAGGGCGGTAACTATGGCTACACCTTC. Residues: CASSLRQGGNYGYTF.

The J gene is TRBJ2-7, the V gene TRBV19; 8 positions match TRBD1. V was pared by 5 bases and J by 0 bases, with 6 bases of the junction left unmatched. Germline lookup yields CDR1 LNHDA and CDR2 SQIVND (reference sequence). This CDR3 comprises 15 residues. This chain's CDR3 is CASSLGQGSSYEQYF. The CDR3 bases are TGTGCCAGTAGTCTCGGACAGGGTAGCTCCTACGAGCAGTACTTC.

The V gene is TRBV5-1, the J gene TRBJ2-2; perhaps TRBD1 as D (5 bases). Germline V gene lookup returns CDR1 SGHRS and CDR2 YFSETQ. This CDR3 is built from 15 residues. V was pared by 3 bases and J by 4 bases, with 13 bases between. The CDR3 DNA is TGCGCCAGCAGCTCTCAGGGCACTGGCACCGGGGAGCTGTTTTTT. It specifies CASSSQGTGTGELFF. The variable domain in full, with the rest retrieved from reference TRBV5-1 and TRBJ2-2, is KAGVTQTPRYLIKTRGQQVTLSCSPISGHRSVSWYQQTPGQGLQFLFEYFSETQRNKGNFPGRFSGRQFSNSRSEMNVSTLELGDSALYLCASSSQGTGTGELFFGEGSRLTVL.

The V call is TRBV5-1, the J call TRBJ1-4, with 11 bases aligning to TRBD1. CDR1 is SGHRS and CDR2 is YFSETQ in the germline V gene. This CDR3 is built from 17 residues. V lost 4 bases to trimming and J lost 1 base; unmatched junction nucleotides: 6. In DNA form, the CDR3 reads TGCGCCAGCAGCCGAGGACAGGGGGCTTTAACTAATGAAAAACTGTTTTTT. Its protein product is CASSRGQGALTNEKLFF.

This clone came up once. V and J are TRBV5-1 and TRBJ2-2; TRBD2 matches 15 bases. The CDR3 loop spans 20 amino acids. CDR1 and CDR2 (germline): SGHRS, YFSETQ. Germline trimming cut 1 base from V and 4 bases from J; bases unmatched to any gene: 11. The CDR3 protein is CASSLHLMGGLAGGTGELFF. The CDR3, as DNA: TGCGCCAGCAGCTTGCACCTCATGGGGGGACTAGCGGGAGGCACCGGGGAGCTGTTTTTT.

The genes are TRBV6-2 or TRBV6-3 and TRBJ2-5, with 10 bases that match TRBD2. This CDR3 comprises 15 residues. CDR1 and CDR2 from the germline V gene are MNHEY and SVGEGT. J lost 7 bases, V lost 5 bases, and 10 bases had no gene match. The CDR3 DNA sequence: TGTGCCAGCAGTACGTGGACTAGCGGACCAAGGACCCAGTACTTC. The encoded protein is CASSTWTSGPRTQYF.

This chain connects TRBV7-9 to TRBJ2-2; 7 bases match TRBD1. The CDR3 has 14 amino acids. Trimming removed 5 bases from V and 3 bases from J; junction bases left unmatched: 3. The germline gives CDR1 SEHNR, CDR2 FQNEAQ (reference sequence). This chain's CDR3 is CASSRDRYTGELFF. The CDR3 DNA is TGTGCCAGCAGCCGGGACAGATACACCGGGGAGCTGTTTTTT.

The V and J genes are TRBV4-3 and TRBJ2-7; TRBD1 matches 11 bases. The CDR3 has 17 amino acids. Trimming took 1 base from V and 0 from J; bases not matched to a gene: 5. CDR1 is LGHNA and CDR2 is YSLEER in the germline V gene. The CDR3 loop reads CASSQGAGTGGSYEQYF. CDR3 bases: TGCGCCAGCAGCCAAGGGGCAGGGACAGGGGGCTCCTACGAGCAGTACTTC.

The rearrangement joins TRBV2 to TRBJ2-1; TRBD2 aligns across 11 bases. The CDR3 is 16 residues long. The V gene's germline CDR1 is SNHLY and CDR2 FYNNEI. V gave up 6 bases and J gave up 4 bases; unmatched junction bases: 8. The CDR3 DNA is TGTGCCAGCAGGATGGCTAGCGGGAGGCTTTACAATGAGCAGTTCTTC. It specifies CASRMASGRLYNEQFF. The full variable domain, its missing parts supplied by reference TRBV2 and TRBJ2-1, is EPEVTQTPSHQVTQMGQEVILRCVPISNHLYFYWYRQILGQKVEFLVSFYNNEISEKSEIFDDQFSVERPDGSNFTLKIRSTKLEDSAMYFCASRMASGRLYNEQFFGPGTRLTVL.

V is TRBV10-3 and J is TRBJ1-1; no clear D. Germline V gives CDR1 ENHRY, CDR2 SYGVKD. This CDR3 has 13 amino acids. Trimming left V 4 bases short and J 1 base short, with 7 bases between. CDR3 nucleotides: TGTGCCATCAGTGTCAACAGGAACACTGAAGCTTTCTTT. Its protein is CAISVNRNTEAFF.

The rearrangement uses TRBV5-4 and TRBJ1-3; D unclear. The CDR3 is 11 residues long. The V and J ends lost 6 bases and 4 bases respectively, with 5 bases between them. The germline V gene encodes CDR1 SGHNT and CDR2 YYREEE (reference sequence). The DNA for the CDR3 is TGTGCCAGCAAGGAGGGAAACACCATATATTTT. It is translated as CASKEGNTIYF. The whole variable domain, filled in from reference TRBV5-4 and TRBJ1-3, reads ETGVTQSPTHLIKTRGQQVTLRCSSQSGHNTVSWYQQALGQGPQFIFQYYREEENGRGNFPPRFSGLQFPNYSSELNVNALELDDSALYLCASKEGNTIYFGEGSWLTVV.

The rearrangement links TRBV7-3 to TRBJ2-3; perhaps TRBD2 as D (5 bases). Trimming took 5 bases from V and 3 from J, leaving 9 bases between them. CDR1 is SGHTA, CDR2 FQGTGA, per germline. The CDR3 has 13 amino acids. In nucleotides, the CDR3 is TGTGCCAGCAGCCAACTAGAGACAGATACGCAGTATTTT. This encodes CASSQLETDTQYF.

This chain links TRBV11-3 with TRBJ2-1; 9 positions match TRBD1. V was pared by 3 bases and J by 1 base, with 1 base of the junction left unmatched. Per germline, CDR1 SGHNT and CDR2 YENEEA. This CDR3 region has 15 residues. The CDR3 DNA is TGTGCCAGCAGCTTGGACAGGGGATCCTACAATGAGCAGTTCTTC. Translation: CASSLDRGSYNEQFF.

The chain couples TRBV6-1 to TRBJ1-5; TRBD1 matches at 10 bases. V lost 6 bases, J lost 5 bases, and 7 bases stayed unmatched. The CDR3 consists of 15 residues. Germline V lookup: CDR1 MNHNS, CDR2 SASEGT. The CDR3 here is CASRGRDRGHQPQHF. The CDR3 bases are TGTGCCAGCAGGGGACGGGACAGGGGACATCAGCCCCAGCATTTT.

This sequence joins TRBV19 and TRBJ2-2, with D possibly being TRBD2 (6 bases). This CDR3 has 14 amino acids. Per germline, CDR1 LNHDA and CDR2 SQIVND (reference sequence). V was pared by 4 bases and J by 4 bases, with 10 bases between. The chain's CDR3 is CASSTPGLTGELFF. CDR3 nucleotide sequence: TGTGCCAGTAGTACCCCGGGACTCACCGGGGAGCTGTTTTTT.